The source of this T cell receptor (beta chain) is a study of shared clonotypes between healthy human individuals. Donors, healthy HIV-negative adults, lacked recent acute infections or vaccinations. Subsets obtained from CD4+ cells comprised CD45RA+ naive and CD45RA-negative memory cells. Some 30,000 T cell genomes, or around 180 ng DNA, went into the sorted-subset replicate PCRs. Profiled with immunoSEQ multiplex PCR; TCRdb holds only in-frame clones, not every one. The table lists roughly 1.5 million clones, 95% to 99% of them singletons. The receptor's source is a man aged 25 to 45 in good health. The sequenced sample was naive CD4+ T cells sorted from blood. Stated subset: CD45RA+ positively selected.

CDR3 sequence (DNA): TGTGCCAGCAGCGTCGCGGGAGGGCCGGACGAGCAGTTCTTC. This encodes CASSVAGGPDEQFF. The gene calls are TRBV9 and TRBJ2-1; 9 nucleotides line up with TRBD2. Germline values: CDR1 SGDLS, CDR2 YYNGEE. This CDR3 comprises 14 residues. The V gene end was trimmed by 2 bases and the J gene end by 10 bases; junction bases not matched to a gene: 7.